Following are 15 T cell receptor beta chains from one sample sequenced in a study of Graves' ophthalmopathy and Graves' hyperthyroidism. Amplification from RNA transcripts yielded the TCR beta CDR3 regions. HTBI primers were used in a first-round RT-PCR, which preceded a second-round multiplex PCR. TCRdb independently ran MiXCR on the multiplex PCR reads; one entry per CDR3 protein. This table holds over a million distinct CDR3 sequences, about 40% found once. Sequencing used peripheral blood or thyroid tissue (not recorded which). All receptors derive from an adult man with Graves' hyperthyroidism.

V gene TRBV2 combines with J gene TRBJ1-2, with 7 bases matching TRBD1. The J segment lost 4 bases and the V segment lost 5 bases, leaving 10 bases of the junction unmatched. This CDR3 comprises 15 residues. Germline V CDR1 and CDR2: SNHLY, FYNNEI. CDR3 nucleotide sequence: TGTGCCAGCAGTCGAGGGGGGACAGATACCTATGGCTACACCTTC. It translates to CASSRGGTDTYGYTF.

The rearrangement links TRBV7-3 to TRBJ2-7; D is possibly TRBD1 or TRBD2 (5 bases each). Germline CDR1 and CDR2: SGHTA and FQGTGA. Trimming cost V 5 bases and J 0 bases, with 14 bases left between them. The CDR3 length is 15 residues. The CDR3, as DNA: TGTGCCAGCAGCCAACCGGGACGGAACTCCTACGAGCAGTACTTC. It specifies CASSQPGRNSYEQYF.

This clonotype was counted between two and nine times. The chain recombines TRBV3-1 with TRBJ1-5; D gene uncertain. The CDR3 length is 15 residues. The ends were cut back, 6 bases at V and 6 bases at J, with 18 bases in the middle. The germline CDR1 and CDR2 sequences are LGHDT and YNNKEL (reference sequence). The CDR3 here is CASRLQRNGGQPQHF. The CDR3 DNA reads TGTGCCAGCAGGCTACAGCGGAACGGCGGTCAGCCCCAGCATTTT.

At least ten counts were recorded for this clonotype. This CDR3 reads CASSLDPGAGNTIYF. The CDR3 DNA is TGTGCCAGCAGCTTAGACCCAGGGGCTGGAAACACCATATATTTT. V usage is TRBV7-2 and J usage is TRBJ1-3; D possibly corresponds to TRBD1 (6 bases). Germline-derived CDR1 and CDR2 are SGHTA and FQGNSA. The CDR3 contains 15 residues. Deletions cut 1 base from V and 2 bases from J, with 9 bases between.

This clonotype occurred many times. V gene TRBV29-1 combines with J gene TRBJ2-5, with D possibly TRBD2 on 6 matching bases. CDR3 length: 15 residues. Trimming stripped 6 bases from V and 1 base from J, with 18 bases between. CDR1 SQVTM and CDR2 ANQGSEA come from the germline V gene. The CDR3 sequence: CSVAALIAVQETQYF. In nucleotides, the CDR3 is TGCAGCGTCGCGGCCTTGATAGCGGTCCAAGAGACCCAGTACTTC.

The chain employs TRBV7-9 and TRBJ2-5, with D perhaps TRBD1 (5 bases). The CDR3 has 14 residues. V gave up 3 bases and J gave up 5 bases, with 13 bases separating them. The germline CDR1 and CDR2 sequences are SEHNR and FQNEAQ (reference sequence). Here the CDR3 DNA reads TGTGCCAGCAGCTTCCCCAGGGAAGGGGAGACCCAGTACTTC. It is translated as CASSFPREGETQYF.

The J gene is TRBJ1-2, the V gene TRBV20-1; D is unresolved. Germline CDR1 reads DFQATT; CDR2 reads SNEGSKA (reference sequence). The length of the CDR3 is 14 residues. With 6 bases removed from V and 4 bases from J, the gap between germline ends came to 18 bases. The chain's CDR3 is CSAPQTSGFYGYTF. The CDR3, as DNA: TGCAGTGCCCCACAGACTAGCGGGTTCTATGGCTACACCTTC.

This clonotype was seen only once. A much larger clonotype is one base distant, so this may be a read error. V usage is TRBV11-2 and J usage is TRBJ1-2; 7 nucleotides agree with TRBD1. V lost 5 bases, J lost 3 bases, and 9 bases stayed unmatched. This CDR3 contains 15 residues. Germline lookup yields CDR1 SGHAT and CDR2 FQNNGV. CDR3: CASSITGVIDYGYTF. Written as DNA, the CDR3 is TGTGCCAGCAGCATAACAGGGGTCATAGACTATGGCTACACCTTC. Together with reference TRBV11-2 and TRBJ1-2, the CDR3 gives the full variable domain: EAGVAQSPRYKIIEKRQSVAFWCNPISGHATLYWYQQILGQGPKLLIQFQNNGVVDDSQLPKDRFSAERLKGVDSTLKIQPAKLEDSAVYLCASSITGVIDYGYTFGSGTRLTVV.

The chain combines TRBV15 with TRBJ2-3, with 8 positions matching TRBD2. The CDR3 loop spans 14 amino acids. Germline lookup yields CDR1 LNHNV and CDR2 YYDKDF (reference sequence). J gave up 5 bases and V 3 bases, and 4 bases lay outside the gene matches. The CDR3 region is CATSSPAGGDTQYF. In DNA form, the CDR3 reads TGTGCCACCAGCAGCCCTGCGGGGGGAGATACGCAGTATTTT.

CDR3 amino acids: CASSYPGSVSGANVLTF. The DNA of the CDR3 is TGTGCCAGCAGTTACCCGGGCAGCGTCTCTGGGGCCAACGTCCTGACTTTC. The rearrangement joins TRBV6-6 to TRBJ2-6; D not resolved. Trimming pared 2 bases from V and 0 bases from J, leaving 11 bases between. The CDR3 contains 17 residues. The germline V gene has CDR1 MNHNY and CDR2 SVGAGI (reference sequence).

The chain joins TRBV28 to TRBJ1-1, with TRBD1 matching 9 bases. V lost 6 bases and J lost 3; bases outside the gene matches: 5. Germline lookup yields CDR1 MDHEN and CDR2 SYDVKM. This CDR3 has 14 amino acids. The CDR3 DNA reads as TGTGCCAGCAGCCGGGGGGACAGGGACACTGAAGCTTTCTTT. It specifies CASSRGDRDTEAFF.

V gene TRBV10-3 combines with J gene TRBJ1-1; D gene unclear. With 4 bases removed from V and 6 bases from J, the gap between germline ends came to 6 bases. The CDR3 runs 11 residues. Germline values: CDR1 ENHRY, CDR2 SYGVKD. The CDR3 is CAISGLAEAFF. The CDR3 nucleotides are TGTGCCATCAGTGGACTAGCTGAAGCTTTCTTT.

This chain connects TRBV10-3 to TRBJ1-6, with a tentative D call TRBD1 (6 bases). The CDR3 runs 13 residues. Germline lookup yields CDR1 ENHRY and CDR2 SYGVKD. V shed 3 bases and J shed 11 bases, with 11 bases lying between them. CDR3 amino acids: CAISDHQGTPLHF. CDR3 sequence (DNA): TGTGCCATCAGTGACCACCAGGGGACACCCCTCCACTTT.

This clonotype was seen repeatedly, ten times or more. The chain is built from TRBV4-1 and TRBJ1-5, with D uncertain. CDR1 and CDR2 (germline): MGHRA, YSYEKL. The CDR3 totals 14 residues. Trimming shortened V by 1 base and J by 7 bases, and 11 bases separated the two germline ends. CDR3 sequence: CASSQVMAGQPQHF. CDR3 sequence (DNA): TGCGCCAGCAGCCAAGTAATGGCCGGACAGCCCCAGCATTTT.

The chain employs TRBV12-3 or TRBV12-4 and TRBJ2-2; 7 nucleotides match TRBD1. The CDR3 length is 15 residues. Trimming cost V 6 bases and J 5 bases; bases outside gene matches: 9. The CDR3 here is CASSPTGKETGELFF. The CDR3 bases are TGTGCCAGCAGCCCGACAGGGAAAGAGACCGGGGAGCTGTTTTTT.